Sequencing of this TCR beta chain was carried out in a study of OX40 agonist ivuxolimab in advanced cancers. Study-level background: In this cohort, patients received ivuxolimab, an agonistic anti-OX40 (CD134) antibody.

Whole-study findings and limits: In the 0.1 to 3.0 mg/kg range, CD4+ and CD8+ blood T cells had expanded clonally by week 6.

This clone was recorded a few times. Its antigen remains unknown. The CDR3 is made up of 13 amino acids. Trimming took off 5 bases at V and 3 bases at J, with 10 bases between the two ends. Germline-derived CDR1 and CDR2 are SEHNR and FQNEAQ (reference sequence). Clones were sequenced by immunoSEQ multiplex PCR, and TCRdb holds only the in-frame ones, with some missing. This repertoire shows tens of thousands of clones, 70% to 85% found once; its top ten account for less than 5%. The gene calls are TRBV7-9 and TRBJ1-1, with D possibly TRBD1 on 6 matching bases. The sample was CD4+ or CD8+ T cells sorted from blood, taken in a trial of the OX40 agonist ivuxolimab. The sequence derives from an adult with an advanced solid tumor such as melanoma, head and neck, liver or kidney cancer. The CDR3 DNA is TGTGCCAGCAGCCTACAGGGAGACACTGAAGCTTTCTTT. It codes for CASSLQGDTEAFF.